Each of the 17 T cell receptor beta chains below was sequenced from the same sample in a study of human T cells and chemical hapten exposure (dated by TCRdb to the early 2020s). The sample's time point label, decoded: healthy volunteer bleed at 2 weeks. Total RNA was extracted from unfractionated whole blood that had been collected in Tempus Blood RNA tubes. Library creation used RACE. Sequencer: NextSeq 500. TCRdb handled the public reads itself, with Q25 trimming in fastp and clone calling in MiXCR, and kept productive beta chains. Identical CDR3 proteins give one entry, which carries the most common genes and DNA. For this sample there are about 130,000 distinct CDR3 sequences; approximately 10% appear just once. The top ten clones comprise 1.5% to 2% of the sample. Source material: whole blood. These receptors came from a male donor in good health. Some clones in this sample may be carry-over from other donors' samples.

This chain connects TRBV30 to TRBJ2-1; maybe TRBD2 (6 bases). Germline loops: CDR1 GTSNPN, CDR2 SVGIG (reference sequence). The CDR3 has 16 amino acids. V lost 4 bases, J lost 3 bases, and 19 bases lay in between. CDR3 coding DNA: TGTGCCTGGAACAAACAAATACTAGCTAACTACAATGAGCAGTTCTTC. Amino acid sequence: CAWNKQILANYNEQFF.

In this sample, this clonotype turned up many times. The chain recombines TRBV18 with TRBJ2-6; the D gene is possibly TRBD1 (5 bases). There are 17 residues in the CDR3. The V end was cut by 3 bases, the J end by 2 bases, with 14 bases between. The germline CDR1 and CDR2 sequences are KGHSH and LQKENI. The chain's CDR3 is CASSPAQEIAGANVLTF. In DNA form, the CDR3 reads TGTGCCAGCTCACCGGCACAGGAGATCGCTGGGGCCAACGTCCTGACTTTC.

This clonotype appeared many times. The V call is TRBV20-1, the J call TRBJ1-5; D is unresolved. CDR1 is DFQATT and CDR2 is SNEGSKA in the germline V gene (reference sequence). The CDR3 totals 13 residues. V shed 1 base and J shed 5 bases, with 9 bases lying between them. The CDR3 DNA is TGCAGTGCTAGAGCCGCAACCGATCAGCCCCAGCATTTT. Its protein is CSARAATDQPQHF.

The V and J genes are TRBV20-1 and TRBJ2-7, with 7 bases that match TRBD1. The V gene's germline CDR1 is DFQATT and CDR2 SNEGSKA (reference sequence). V was pared by 3 bases and J by 0 bases, with 5 bases of the junction left unmatched. The CDR3 runs 14 residues. CDR3 region: CSARGTEFSYEQYF. The DNA of the CDR3 is TGCAGTGCTAGGGGGACAGAGTTCTCCTACGAGCAGTACTTC.

This clonotype was picked up a small number of times. The chain employs TRBV12-3 or TRBV12-4 and TRBJ2-1; D unclear. The length of the CDR3 is 13 residues. The V and J ends lost 5 bases and 6 bases respectively, with 11 bases between them. The CDR3 DNA reads as TGTGCCAGCAGTGCTACCGACGGCAATGAGCAGTTCTTC. Protein sequence: CASSATDGNEQFF.

This clonotype was picked up many times. CDR3 residues: CASRGTGPLRSSYTF. CDR3 bases: TGTGCCAGCAGGGGCACAGGTCCTCTGAGGTCGAGCTACACCTTC. The J gene is TRBJ1-2, the V gene TRBV2, with D possibly TRBD1 on 5 matching bases. The V gene lost 6 bases and the J gene lost 9 bases, with 23 bases spanning the gap. Germline V gives CDR1 SNHLY, CDR2 FYNNEI. The CDR3 runs to 15 residues.

The chain carries TRBV12-5 and TRBJ2-2; possibly TRBD1 or TRBD2 for D (6 bases each). CDR1 is LGHNT and CDR2 is FRNRAP in the germline V gene. V was pared by 0 bases and J by 1 base, with 18 bases between. The CDR3 has 19 residues. The CDR3 DNA follows: TGTGCTAGTGGTTTGGTACTCGGGGGCCAGGGTGGGAACACCGGGGAGCTGTTTTTT. This gives the protein CASGLVLGGQGGNTGELFF.

The gene calls are TRBV7-2 and TRBJ1-5; no definite D call. Deletions cut 6 bases from V and 5 bases from J, with 11 bases between. This CDR3 is built from 13 residues. CDR1 and CDR2 from the germline V gene are SGHTA and FQGNSA. The CDR3 sequence is CASRSGAYQPQHF. CDR3 DNA: TGTGCCAGCAGGTCGGGAGCGTATCAGCCCCAGCATTTT.

There are many counts of this clonotype. J is TRBJ2-1 and V is TRBV4-1; 12 nucleotides agree with TRBD2. The CDR3 runs to 14 residues. Germline CDR1 MGHRA, CDR2 YSYEKL. J lost 8 bases, V lost 5 bases, and 4 bases had no gene match. The CDR3 DNA follows: TGCGCCAGCAGCACCCGGACTAGCGGGGATGAGCAGTTCTTC. It codes for CASSTRTSGDEQFF.

This clonotype was observed many times. The V gene is TRBV24-1, the J gene TRBJ2-1, with a possible D match to TRBD1 (6 bases). Germline lookup yields CDR1 KGHDR and CDR2 SFDVKD. V dropped 4 bases and J dropped 9 bases, with 12 bases sitting between them. This CDR3 has 13 amino acids. CDR3 sequence: CATSETRDTEQFF. The CDR3 DNA is TGTGCCACCAGTGAAACACGGGACACTGAGCAGTTCTTC.

This clonotype was observed a handful of times. The gene calls are TRBV20-1 and TRBJ2-7; D not certain. Germline V CDR1 and CDR2: DFQATT, SNEGSKA (reference sequence). The CDR3 is made up of 14 amino acids. V was cut by 0 bases and J by 5 bases, with 14 bases left in between. CDR3 sequence reads: CSARDRVGWDEQYF. The CDR3 DNA is TGCAGTGCTAGAGATCGGGTGGGCTGGGACGAGCAGTACTTC.

At least ten counts were recorded for this clonotype. J is TRBJ2-1 and V is TRBV9, with D unclear. With 0 bases removed from V and 9 bases from J, the gap between germline ends came to 13 bases. This CDR3 spans 14 amino acids. CDR1 and CDR2 (germline): SGDLS, YYNGEE. For the CDR3, the DNA is TGTGCCAGCAGCGTAGATGGAACCCCCAGTGAGCAGTTCTTC. The encoded protein is CASSVDGTPSEQFF. Using reference TRBV9 and TRBJ2-1 for the parts outside the CDR3, the full variable domain is DSGVTQTPKHLITATGQRVTLRCSPRSGDLSVYWYQQSLDQGLQFLIQYYNGEERAKGNILERFSAQQFPDLHSELNLSSLELGDSALYFCASSVDGTPSEQFFGPGTRLTVL.

This clonotype was detected ten times or more. The V and J genes are TRBV20-1 and TRBJ1-4; no definite D call. V was trimmed by 2 bases and J by 8 bases, leaving 12 bases between them. The CDR3 is made up of 13 amino acids. The V gene's germline CDR1 is DFQATT and CDR2 SNEGSKA (reference sequence). The CDR3 coding sequence is TGCAGTGCTAGACGCAGCGCCTGGGAAAAACTGTTTTTT. Translated: CSARRSAWEKLFF.

The chain has TRBV19 and TRBJ2-1, with 10 bases matching TRBD2. Trimming took 6 bases from V and 4 from J; bases not matched to a gene: 15. CDR1 is LNHDA and CDR2 is SQIVND in the germline V gene (reference sequence). The CDR3 consists of 18 residues. The CDR3 reads CASSLEGASGSNYNEQFF. DNA of the CDR3: TGTGCCAGTAGCCTGGAGGGGGCTAGCGGGAGTAATTACAATGAGCAGTTCTTC. The full variable domain, in which reference TRBV19 and TRBJ2-1 provide the parts outside the CDR3, is DGGITQSPKYLFRKEGQNVTLSCEQNLNHDAMYWYRQDPGQGLRLIYYSQIVNDFQKGDIAEGYSVSREKKESFPLTVTSAQKNPTAFYLCASSLEGASGSNYNEQFFGPGTRLTVL.

The chain employs TRBV5-1 and TRBJ2-3, with 12 bases matching TRBD2. The junction had 8 bases not matched to a gene; V was cut back by 0 bases and J by 6 bases. From germline, CDR1 is SGHRS and CDR2 YFSETQ. This CDR3 is built from 17 residues. This CDR3 reads CASSLATGTSGYDTQYF. CDR3 in DNA: TGCGCCAGCAGCTTGGCCACCGGGACTAGCGGGTACGATACGCAGTATTTT.

This clonotype has only a few counts. This chain links TRBV4-1 with TRBJ2-7; possible D gene TRBD2, 6 bases. Trimming shortened V by 1 base and J by 9 bases, and 16 bases separated the two germline ends. The CDR3 extends over 14 amino acids. The germline CDR1 and CDR2 sequences are MGHRA and YSYEKL. This CDR3 is CASSQVKTRTLQYF. DNA for the CDR3: TGCGCCAGCAGCCAAGTCAAGACTAGGACGCTGCAGTACTTC.

This clonotype was seen more than once but under ten times. The chain employs TRBV29-1 and TRBJ1-4; D is possibly TRBD1 (6 bases). The V end lost 7 bases, the J end lost 7 bases, and 10 bases lay between the germline ends. Germline V CDR1 and CDR2: SQVTM, ANQGSEA. The CDR3 has 11 amino acids. CDR3 residues: CSGRQAEKLFF. The CDR3 DNA follows: TGCAGCGGTAGACAGGCTGAAAAACTGTTTTTT.